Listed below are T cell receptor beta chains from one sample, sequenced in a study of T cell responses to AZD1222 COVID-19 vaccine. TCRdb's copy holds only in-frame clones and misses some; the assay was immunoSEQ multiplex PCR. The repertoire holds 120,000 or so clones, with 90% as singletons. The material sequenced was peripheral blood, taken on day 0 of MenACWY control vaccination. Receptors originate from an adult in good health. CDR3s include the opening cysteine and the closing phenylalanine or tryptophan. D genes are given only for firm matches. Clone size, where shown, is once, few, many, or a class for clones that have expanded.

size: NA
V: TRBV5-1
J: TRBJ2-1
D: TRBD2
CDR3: CASSLVSGGLYNEQFF
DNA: TGCGCCAGCAGCTTGGTTAGCGGGGGCCTATACAATGAGCAGTTCTTC

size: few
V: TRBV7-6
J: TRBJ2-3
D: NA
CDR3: CASSVASTVGTDTQYF
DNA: TGTGCCAGCAGCGTGGCATCGACGGTGGGCACAGATACGCAGTATTTT

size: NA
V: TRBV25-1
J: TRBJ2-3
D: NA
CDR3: CASKGAGAQYF
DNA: TGTGCCAGCAAGGGGGCGGGAGCGCAGTATTTT

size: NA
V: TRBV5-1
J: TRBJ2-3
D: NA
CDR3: CASSLDSKSSDTQYF
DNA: TGCGCCAGCAGCTTGGACTCCAAGAGTTCAGATACGCAGTATTTT

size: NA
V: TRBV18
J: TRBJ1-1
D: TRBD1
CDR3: CASSPRLSRGANMNTEAFF
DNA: TGTGCCAGCTCACCAAGGCTGAGCAGGGGGGCAAACATGAACACTGAAGCTTTCTTT

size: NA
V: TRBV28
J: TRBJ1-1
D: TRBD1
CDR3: CASTYGGTVNTEAFF
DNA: TGTGCCAGCACCTATGGCGGGACAGTGAACACTGAAGCTTTCTTT

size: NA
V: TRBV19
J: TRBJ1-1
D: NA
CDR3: CASSLPPNTEAFF
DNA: TGTGCCAGTAGTCTACCCCCGAACACTGAAGCTTTCTTT

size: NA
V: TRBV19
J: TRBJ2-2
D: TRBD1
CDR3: CASLGGSNTGELFF
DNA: TGTGCCAGCCTAGGGGGCTCGAACACCGGGGAGCTGTTTTTT

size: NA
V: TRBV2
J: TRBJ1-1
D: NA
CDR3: CASSEKRQQGNTEAFF
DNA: TGTGCCAGCAGTGAAAAGCGTCAACAGGGGAACACTGAAGCTTTCTTT

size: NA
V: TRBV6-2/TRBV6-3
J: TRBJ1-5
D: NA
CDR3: CASSYSGLSNQPQHF
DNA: TGTGCCAGCAGTTACTCGGGGCTCAGCAATCAGCCCCAGCATTTT

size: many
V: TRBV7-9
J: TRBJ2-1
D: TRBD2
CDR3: CASSSLRGSSYNEQFF
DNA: TGTGCCAGCAGTTCACTGCGGGGGAGCTCCTACAATGAGCAGTTCTTC

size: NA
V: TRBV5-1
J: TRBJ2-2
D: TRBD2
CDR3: CASSLGLAVNTGELFF
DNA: TGCGCCAGCAGCTTGGGACTAGCGGTGAACACCGGGGAGCTGTTTTTT

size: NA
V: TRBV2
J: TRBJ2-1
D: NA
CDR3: CASSPSDYNEQFF
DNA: TGTGCCAGCAGTCCCTCAGACTACAATGAGCAGTTCTTC

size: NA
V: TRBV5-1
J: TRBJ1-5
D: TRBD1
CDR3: CASNMDRGNQPQHF
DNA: TGCGCCAGCAACATGGACAGGGGCAATCAGCCCCAGCATTTT

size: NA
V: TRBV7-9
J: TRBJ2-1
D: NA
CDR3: CASSSTPAINEQFF
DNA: TGTGCCAGCAGCTCGACCCCCGCCATAAATGAGCAGTTCTTC

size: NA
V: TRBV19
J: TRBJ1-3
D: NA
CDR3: CASSNPRGSGNTIYF
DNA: TGTGCCAGTAGTAACCCACGGGGCTCTGGAAACACCATATATTTT

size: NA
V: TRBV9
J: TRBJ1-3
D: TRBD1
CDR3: CASSPRGASSGNTIYF
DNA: TGTGCCAGCAGCCCCAGGGGGGCGAGCTCTGGAAACACCATATATTTT

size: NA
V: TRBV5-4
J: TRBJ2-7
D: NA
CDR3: CASSFDSYEQYF
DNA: TGTGCCAGCAGCTTTGACAGCTACGAGCAGTACTTC

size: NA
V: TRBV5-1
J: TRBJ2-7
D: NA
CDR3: CASSYGRTDGYEQYF
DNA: TGCGCCAGCAGCTATGGGCGGACCGATGGATACGAGCAGTACTTC

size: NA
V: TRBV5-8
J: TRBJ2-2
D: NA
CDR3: CASTTYGGTGELFF
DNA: TGTGCCAGCACCACTTACGGCGGGACGGGGGAGCTGTTTTTT

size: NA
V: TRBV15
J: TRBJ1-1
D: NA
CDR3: CATSRVVGNTEAFF
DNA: TGTGCCACCAGCAGAGTGGTGGGTAACACTGAAGCTTTCTTT

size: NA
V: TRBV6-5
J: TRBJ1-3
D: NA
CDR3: CASSYSSGSGNTIYF
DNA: TGTGCCAGCAGTTACTCGTCGGGATCTGGAAACACCATATATTTT

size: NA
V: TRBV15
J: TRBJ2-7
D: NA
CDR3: CATSRDGLSYEQYF
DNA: TGTGCCACCAGCAGAGATGGGTTGTCGTACGAGCAGTACTTC